The 12 T cell receptor beta chains below come from one sample, sequenced in a study of blood T cells in healthy people across ages. A sample-barcoded 5' primer and a J-beta primer mix were used in a second PCR of roughly 6 to 11 cycles. TCRdb reprocessed the 5' RACE reads via MiXCR and lists one record per CDR3 protein. The sample has 700,000 or so distinct CDR3 sequences, about 24% seen once; the top ten hold 22%. Sequenced input: blood. These receptors were collected from a man between 65 and 85 years old in good health.

V gene TRBV6-2 or TRBV6-3 combines with J gene TRBJ2-1; D not resolved. The CDR3 has 13 residues. V was pared by 1 base and J by 4 bases, with 5 bases between. Germline V gene sequence: CDR1 MNHEY, CDR2 SVGEGT. The CDR3: CASSYWLYNEQFF. CDR3 nucleotides: TGTGCCAGCAGTTACTGGCTATACAATGAGCAGTTCTTC.

The chain has TRBV5-1 and TRBJ1-1; D is unclear. Germline CDR1 reads SGHRS; CDR2 reads YFSETQ. There are 15 residues in the CDR3. V was cut by 0 bases and J by 1 base, with 10 bases left in between. CDR3 nucleotide sequence: TGCGCCAGCAGCTTGGTCGGACTCAGGAACACTGAAGCTTTCTTT. This sequence encodes CASSLVGLRNTEAFF. Full variable domain (rest looked up from reference TRBV5-1 and TRBJ1-1): KAGVTQTPRYLIKTRGQQVTLSCSPISGHRSVSWYQQTPGQGLQFLFEYFSETQRNKGNFPGRFSGRQFSNSRSEMNVSTLELGDSALYLCASSLVGLRNTEAFFGQGTRLTVV.

The chain uses TRBV21-1 and TRBJ2-3. TRBV21-1 is an annotated pseudogene. The CDR3 contains 17 residues. CDR3 sequence (DNA): TGTGCCAGCAGCAGGGGTTGGGAAAATGGGTCGACAGATACGCAGTATTTT. This codes for CASSRGWENGSTDTQYF.

The chain recombines TRBV29-1 with TRBJ1-1; D may be TRBD1 (5 bases). Germline V gives CDR1 SQVTM, CDR2 ANQGSEA. Trimming stripped 0 bases from V and 0 bases from J, with 8 bases between. The CDR3 totals 14 residues. The CDR3 sequence: CSVEERGMNTEAFF. CDR3 in DNA: TGCAGCGTTGAAGAGCGGGGGATGAACACTGAAGCTTTCTTT.

This sequence joins TRBV12-3 or TRBV12-4 and TRBJ1-5, with TRBD1 matching over 8 bases. The junction had 8 bases not matched to a gene; V was cut back by 8 bases and J by 8 bases. The CDR3 is made up of 13 amino acids. The CDR3 DNA follows: TGTGCCAGCTGTGGGACAGGCGTGGAGCCCCAGCATTTT. The encoded protein is CASCGTGVEPQHF.

V is TRBV20-1 and J is TRBJ2-3; weak D call: TRBD1 (5 bases). CDR1 DFQATT and CDR2 SNEGSKA come from the germline V gene (reference sequence). V was clipped by 2 bases and J by 1 base, with 7 bases between them. The CDR3 is made up of 13 amino acids. CDR3 amino acids: CSARKTGTDTQYF. In nucleotides, the CDR3 is TGCAGTGCTAGAAAGACAGGCACAGATACGCAGTATTTT.

V is TRBV9 and J is TRBJ2-1; D possibly matches TRBD1 or TRBD2 (5 bases each). This CDR3 is built from 15 residues. Germline values: CDR1 SGDLS, CDR2 YYNGEE. Trimming took 3 bases from V and 0 from J, leaving 10 bases between them. The CDR3 spells CASSERGASYNEQFF. The CDR3 DNA reads as TGTGCCAGCAGCGAACGAGGGGCCTCCTACAATGAGCAGTTCTTC.

The genes are TRBV27 and TRBJ1-2; TRBD1 matches 8 bases. Trimming took 6 bases from V and 3 from J; bases not matched to a gene: 3. Germline-derived CDR1 and CDR2 are MNHEY and SMNVEV (reference sequence). This CDR3 is 13 amino acids long. The CDR3 sequence: CASSRQGYYGYTF. CDR3 DNA sequence: TGTGCCAGCAGCCGACAGGGGTACTATGGCTACACCTTC.

This clonotype has only a few counts. The J gene is TRBJ2-2, the V gene TRBV5-1; the D gene is possibly TRBD2 (6 bases). V shed 4 bases and J shed 0 bases, with 13 bases lying between them. Germline-derived CDR1 and CDR2 are SGHRS and YFSETQ. This CDR3 comprises 16 residues. The CDR3 spells CASSSRDSTNTGELFF. DNA of the CDR3: TGCGCCAGCAGCAGTCGGGACTCTACGAACACCGGGGAGCTGTTTTTT.

This clonotype was counted a few times. DNA of the CDR3: TGTGCCAGCAGTTTCCTACGATACGAGCAGTACTTC. This translates into CASSFLRYEQYF. The rearrangement uses TRBV12-3 or TRBV12-4 and TRBJ2-7, with D uncertain. The CDR3 is 12 amino acids. Trimming removed 3 bases at V and 4 bases at J, with 7 bases between.

Note on this clonotype: This may be a read error: a much more frequent sequence differs by one nucleotide. The V gene is TRBV12-3 or TRBV12-4, the J gene TRBJ2-1, with TRBD2 identical over 11 bases. J lost 1 base, V lost 7 bases, and 3 bases had no gene match. CDR3 length: 15 amino acids. CDR3 loop: CASIPSGGSYNEQFF. For the CDR3, the DNA is TGTGCCAGCATTCCTAGCGGGGGGTCCTACAATGAGCAGTTCTTC.

Note on this clonotype: Its ends do not fully match the called genes, so a read error is possible. The chain carries TRBV5-1 and TRBJ1-2, with TRBD1 matching over 7 bases. The CDR3 has 14 residues. Germline CDR1 SGHRS, CDR2 YFSETQ. The CDR3 bases are TGCGCCGGCAGCTTGGAACAAGGGACAGATGGCTACACCTTC. Residues: CAGSLEQGTDGYTF. The entire variable domain, with the rest obtained from reference TRBV5-1 and TRBJ1-2, is as follows: KAGVTQTPRYLIKTRGQQVTLSCSPISGHRSVSWYQQTPGQGLQFLFEYFSETQRNKGNFPGRFSGRQFSNSRSEMNVSTLELGDSALYLCAGSLEQGTDGYTFGSGTRLTVV.